A single sample is the source of the 24 T cell receptor beta chains below, sequenced in a study of multiple sclerosis patients with progressive multifocal leukoencephalopathy. Time point: approximately 11 months of natalizumab therapy. Using immunoSEQ multiplex PCR, the repertoire was profiled, and TCRdb retains in-frame clones only, with some absent. The profile shows under 30,000 clones, around 87% of them singletons. The material sequenced was PBMCs, taken from a patient treated with natalizumab. These TCRs come from a human donor with multiple sclerosis.

The chain employs TRBV2 and TRBJ2-1; 12 bases line up with TRBD2. Trimming cost V 4 bases and J 5 bases; bases outside gene matches: 6. The germline CDR1 and CDR2 sequences are SNHLY and FYNNEI. The CDR3 loop spans 16 amino acids. The CDR3 nucleotides read TGTGCCAGCAGTGCGGTCCGGACTAGCGGGGACAATGAGCAGTTCTTC. Its protein is CASSAVRTSGDNEQFF.

The chain joins TRBV10-1 to TRBJ2-1; TRBD2 is a possible D gene (7 bases). The CDR3 spans 16 residues. CDR1 and CDR2 (germline): WNHNN, SYGVQD (reference sequence). V lost 0 bases and J lost 4, with 13 bases in between. CDR3 in DNA: TGCGCCAGCAGTGAGTCGACTCGGGGGGCTTACAATGAGCAGTTCTTC. This translates into CASSESTRGAYNEQFF.

This clone has only one observation. This chain uses TRBV5-6 with TRBJ2-6; the match to TRBD1 covers 8 bases. The CDR3 contains 14 residues. CDR1 and CDR2 from the germline V gene are SGHDT and YYEEEE. With 3 bases clipped from V and 10 bases from J, the junction kept 6 bases outside the gene matches. The CDR3 DNA follows: TGTGCCAGCAGCTCGACAGGGGTAAAGAACGTCCTGACTTTC. Amino acids: CASSSTGVKNVLTF.

This clone was counted between two and nine times. This rearrangement joins TRBV2 to TRBJ1-2; 8 nucleotides line up with TRBD1. J was trimmed by 8 bases and V by 7 bases; bases with no gene match: 12. CDR3 length: 14 residues. Germline lookup yields CDR1 SNHLY and CDR2 FYNNEI. The CDR3 is CASTSTGQGGGYTF. CDR3 bases: TGTGCCAGCACTAGTACTGGACAGGGAGGGGGCTACACCTTC. The full variable domain, rest sourced from reference TRBV2 and TRBJ1-2, is EPEVTQTPSHQVTQMGQEVILRCVPISNHLYFYWYRQILGQKVEFLVSFYNNEISEKSEIFDDQFSVERPDGSNFTLKIRSTKLEDSAMYFCASTSTGQGGGYTFGSGTRLTVV.

The chain carries TRBV4-3 and TRBJ2-3; D remains unclear. Germline CDR1 reads LGHNA; CDR2 reads YSLEER. The CDR3 consists of 14 residues. Trimming removed 1 base at V and 2 bases at J, with 7 bases between. DNA of the CDR3: TGCGCCAGCAGCCAAGGCCCGGACACAGATACGCAGTATTTT. This codes for CASSQGPDTDTQYF.

V gene TRBV6-5 combines with J gene TRBJ1-2; 7 nucleotides line up with TRBD1. V lost 3 bases, J lost 5 bases, and 6 bases stayed unmatched. The CDR3 length is 14 residues. From germline, CDR1 is MNHEY and CDR2 SVGAGI. CDR3 nucleotides: TGTGCCAGCAGTTATGGAACAGGGGATTATGGCTACACCTTC. Translated: CASSYGTGDYGYTF.

The rearrangement links TRBV6-1 to TRBJ1-2, with D tentatively TRBD1 (5 bases). The CDR3 is made up of 15 amino acids. Trimming removed 0 bases from V and 4 bases from J, with 12 bases in between. CDR1 and CDR2 from the germline V gene are MNHNS and SASEGT. The CDR3 region is CASSEALSDSYGYTF. For the CDR3, the DNA is TGTGCCAGCAGTGAAGCCCTAAGCGACAGCTATGGCTACACCTTC.

The V call is TRBV11-2, the J call TRBJ1-1, with 7 bases fitting TRBD1. In germline, CDR1 is SGHAT, CDR2 FQNNGV. After removal of 1 base from V and 4 bases from J, the junction contained 6 bases not matched to a gene. The CDR3 sequence is 15 residues long. The CDR3 bases are TGTGCCAGCAGCTTAGGTGGCAGGGGGGGCACTGAAGCTTTCTTT. The encoded protein is CASSLGGRGGTEAFF.

The chain is built from TRBV6-4 and TRBJ2-1; 7 bases are a match to TRBD2. Germline V gene sequence: CDR1 MRHNA, CDR2 SNTAGT. CDR3 size: 15 residues. Losses at the gene ends were 4 bases for V and 1 base for J; bases not matched to a gene: 4. The CDR3 here is CASSVEGGSYNEQFF. The CDR3 bases are TGTGCCAGCAGTGTCGAGGGAGGGTCCTACAATGAGCAGTTCTTC.

This clone was observed a single time. This chain joins TRBV6-6 and TRBJ2-7; unclear D gene. The V and J ends lost 0 bases and 4 bases respectively, with 7 bases between them. The germline gives CDR1 MNHNY, CDR2 SVGAGI (reference sequence). The CDR3 consists of 13 residues. CDR3 loop: CASSYSDDYEQYF. DNA of the CDR3: TGTGCCAGCAGTTACTCGGACGATTACGAGCAGTACTTC.

This clone was seen only a few times. CDR3 residues: CASSGTGSSYEQYF. In DNA, the CDR3 is TGTGCCAGCAGCGGGACAGGGTCCTCCTACGAGCAGTACTTC. The V and J genes are TRBV7-9 and TRBJ2-7; 9 bases map to TRBD1. Germline CDR1 and CDR2: SEHNR and FQNEAQ (reference sequence). V trimming: 5 bases; J trimming: 0 bases; junction bases outside the gene matches: 2. This CDR3 contains 14 residues.

V gene TRBV2 combines with J gene TRBJ1-5, with TRBD1 as a possible D gene (5 bases). The germline CDR1 and CDR2 sequences are SNHLY and FYNNEI. V was pared by 4 bases and J by 4 bases, with 17 bases between. CDR3 size: 16 residues. CDR3 coding DNA: TGTGCCAGCAGTGGGGATGGGGCAGGGCCAAATCAGCCCCAGCATTTT. As protein: CASSGDGAGPNQPQHF.

This clone turned up a few times. The gene calls are TRBV5-5 and TRBJ2-3; D remains unclear. The V and J ends lost 2 bases and 3 bases respectively, with 7 bases between them. The germline CDR1 and CDR2 sequences are SGHKS and YYEKEE (reference sequence). The CDR3 loop spans 13 amino acids. CDR3 DNA sequence: TGTGCCAGCAGCTTCCTAGGGACAGATACGCAGTATTTT. It codes for CASSFLGTDTQYF.

The V gene is TRBV5-4, the J gene TRBJ1-2; 7 positions agree with TRBD1. Germline CDR1 reads SGHNT; CDR2 reads YYREEE (reference sequence). The junction had 9 bases not matched to a gene; V was cut back by 2 bases and J by 5 bases. This CDR3 is 15 amino acids long. In DNA form, the CDR3 reads TGTGCCAGCAGCTTACAGGGGCGGCGGGCTTATGGCTACACCTTC. As protein: CASSLQGRRAYGYTF.

The chain carries TRBV2 and TRBJ2-1; D unresolved. Looked up from germline, CDR1 is SNHLY and CDR2 is FYNNEI. Trimming cost V 7 bases and J 1 base, with 11 bases left between them. The CDR3 covers 14 residues. The CDR3 region has the DNA TGTGCCAGCAAGAGGTCCCATTCCTACAATGAGCAGTTCTTC. Its translation: CASKRSHSYNEQFF.

The genes are TRBV6-1 and TRBJ2-2; D might be TRBD2 (6 bases). Germline CDR1 reads MNHNS; CDR2 reads SASEGT. V was cut by 6 bases and J by 7 bases, with 12 bases left in between. The CDR3 consists of 13 residues. The CDR3 sequence: CASREGLGGELFF. The CDR3, as DNA: TGTGCCAGCAGGGAGGGGCTTGGCGGGGAGCTGTTTTTT.

This rearrangement joins TRBV15 to TRBJ2-2, with a tentative D call TRBD2 (6 bases). V was clipped by 5 bases and J by 1 base, with 17 bases between them. This CDR3 spans 17 amino acids. Per the germline V gene, CDR1 is LNHNV and CDR2 is YYDKDF (reference sequence). The CDR3 sequence is CATSPFGGQENTGELFF. CDR3 nucleotides: TGTGCCACCAGCCCATTCGGAGGGCAGGAGAACACCGGGGAGCTGTTTTTT.

This clone was detected only once. The chain couples TRBV5-1 to TRBJ2-3; 11 nucleotides line up with TRBD2. CDR3 length equals 18 residues. Per the germline V gene, CDR1 is SGHRS and CDR2 is YFSETQ. J gave up 2 bases and V 4 bases, and 12 bases lay outside the gene matches. CDR3 nucleotides: TGCGCCAGCAGCCCCCAGCCACTAGCGGGGGTTAACACAGATACGCAGTATTTT. Encoded protein: CASSPQPLAGVNTDTQYF.

The V call is TRBV6-5, the J call TRBJ2-7; tentative D call: TRBD1 (6 bases). There are 15 residues in the CDR3. The germline V gene has CDR1 MNHEY and CDR2 SVGAGI. V was cut by 5 bases and J by 4 bases, with 18 bases left in between. CDR3 loop: CASSKPGAIRYEQYF. Written as DNA, the CDR3 is TGTGCCAGCAGTAAACCAGGGGCCATTCGGTACGAGCAGTACTTC.

The J gene is TRBJ1-5, the V gene TRBV7-6; tentative D call: TRBD1 (6 bases). This CDR3 contains 15 residues. The V and J ends lost 1 base and 1 base respectively, with 8 bases between them. Germline CDR1 is SGHVS and CDR2 is FNYEAQ. CDR3 loop: CASSLGGGSNQPQHF. The CDR3 coding sequence is TGTGCCAGCAGCTTAGGAGGGGGAAGCAATCAGCCCCAGCATTTT.

The genes are TRBV28 and TRBJ2-1; D tentatively fits TRBD1 or TRBD2 (6 bases each). Trimming stripped 5 bases from V and 9 bases from J, with 20 bases between. There are 15 residues in the CDR3. Per germline, CDR1 MDHEN and CDR2 SYDVKM. The CDR3 region has the DNA TGTGCCAGCAGTCCCCCTGGGGTGGGGGGCGGTGAGCAGTTCTTC. Protein: CASSPPGVGGGEQFF.

The chain joins TRBV7-9 to TRBJ2-1; 9 bases fit TRBD2. The CDR3 is 15 amino acids. V gave up 7 bases and J gave up 4 bases; unmatched junction bases: 8. Germline CDR1 SEHNR, CDR2 FQNEAQ (reference sequence). The CDR3 DNA follows: TGTGCCAGCACACTCGGGCGGGGGGGTTACAATGAGCAGTTCTTC. Translation: CASTLGRGGYNEQFF. The variable domain in full, with the rest retrieved from reference TRBV7-9 and TRBJ2-1, is DTGVSQNPRHKITKRGQNVTFRCDPISEHNRLYWYRQTLGQGPEFLTYFQNEAQLEKSRLLSDRFSAERPKGSFSTLEIQRTEQGDSAMYLCASTLGRGGYNEQFFGPGTRLTVL.

This clone was counted once. The chain joins TRBV7-9 to TRBJ2-4; 12 bases line up with TRBD2. The CDR3 is 19 residues long. J was trimmed by 0 bases and V by 6 bases; bases with no gene match: 12. Germline assignment: CDR1 SEHNR and CDR2 FQNEAQ (reference sequence). The CDR3 protein is CASSLTTSGGPLAKNIQYF. The DNA for the CDR3 is TGTGCCAGCAGTCTTACCACTAGCGGGGGGCCCTTAGCCAAAAACATTCAGTACTTC.

V gene TRBV19 combines with J gene TRBJ2-2; no firm D call. This CDR3 spans 14 amino acids. With 5 bases removed from V and 6 bases from J, the gap between germline ends came to 13 bases. Looked up from germline, CDR1 is LNHDA and CDR2 is SQIVND (reference sequence). The CDR3 nucleotides are TGTGCCAGTAGTCCTTCCCGGGCGGCCGGGGAGCTGTTTTTT. Residues: CASSPSRAAGELFF.